These T cell receptor beta chains were read from a single sample in a study of T-cell memory formation after mild COVID-19. TCRdb processed the 5' RACE reads anew with MiXCR; each CDR3 protein has one entry. The sample includes roughly 150,000 distinct CDR3 sequences, around 13% of them seen just once. Sequences were obtained from PBMCs or a T cell subset sorted from them (not recorded which). The receptor source for this set is an adult woman who had mild COVID-19 (a few samples of this study predate the infection). Cell type and time point are not known. The conserved cysteine and the conserved F or W are not part of the CDR3 here. A D gene is named only where the DNA matches it firmly.

J	V	D	CDR3
TRBJ2-3	TRBV5-1	.	ASSAADTQY
TRBJ2-7	TRBV5-1	.	ASSADSPRSYEQY
TRBJ1-2	TRBV2	TRBD1	ASSVSTGDTRGYT
TRBJ1-1	TRBV4-2	.	ASSQGRVGPLMNTEAF
TRBJ2-5	TRBV5-1	.	ASSAGPGETQY
TRBJ2-2	TRBV12-3/TRBV12-4	TRBD2	ASILGTSGTTGELF
TRBJ2-1	TRBV7-9	.	ASSLRIGEQF
TRBJ2-5	TRBV23-1	.	ASSPQASYQETQY
TRBJ2-2	TRBV2	.	ASSWATGELF
TRBJ2-7	TRBV18	TRBD1	ASSDRADYEQY
TRBJ2-5	TRBV5-1	TRBD1	ASSWGQADQETQY
TRBJ2-2	TRBV6-5	TRBD2	ASRRPGLVGTGELF
TRBJ2-1	TRBV2	.	ASSLPRQGGRNDYYSYNEQF
TRBJ1-6	TRBV6-6	.	ASRAGAELNSPLH
TRBJ2-1	TRBV10-3	TRBD2	AISESGRLAGGNEQF
TRBJ2-3	TRBV5-1	TRBD1	ASSSATGGLTDTQY
TRBJ1-2	TRBV5-1	TRBD1	ASSSHGTANYGYT
TRBJ2-7	TRBV6-2/TRBV6-3	TRBD2	ASSYMSSGRAYEQY
TRBJ2-7	TRBV20-1	TRBD1	SARTGTSYEQY
TRBJ2-5	TRBV11-2	TRBD1	ASSYQGAYQETQY
TRBJ2-1	TRBV11-1	TRBD1	ASSFYRGTYNEQF
TRBJ1-2	TRBV29-1	.	STREGNYGYT